The 6 T cell receptor beta chains below were found in one sample sequenced in a study of blood T cell repertoires in COVID-19. Method: immunoSEQ multiplex PCR; TCRdb's copy keeps in-frame clones and lacks some. The sample includes roughly 150,000 clones, roughly 85% of them seen just once. The sample was peripheral blood. The receptors derive from a middle-aged man with acute or convalescent COVID-19.

The rearrangement links TRBV28 to TRBJ2-7; D may be TRBD2 (7 bases). Trimming left V 7 bases short and J 2 bases short, with 18 bases between. This CDR3 is built from 15 residues. Germline CDR1 reads MDHEN; CDR2 reads SYDVKM. The CDR3 DNA reads TGTGCCAGCAAGGGGAGGGGGGACGGAACCTACGAGCAGTACTTC. This codes for CASKGRGDGTYEQYF.

The J gene is TRBJ1-1, the V gene TRBV21-1; the listed D gene, TRBD1, was not tested against the DNA. TRBV21-1 represents a pseudogene. The CDR3 is 14 amino acids. The CDR3, as DNA: TGTGCCAGCAGCAACGCCAGGGAGAACACTGAAGCTTTCTTT. It specifies CASSNARENTEAFF.

This rearrangement joins TRBV28 to TRBJ1-4; 7 nucleotides line up with TRBD1. J lost 3 bases, V lost 6 bases, and 10 bases had no gene match. The CDR3 runs to 16 residues. Germline-derived CDR1 and CDR2 are MDHEN and SYDVKM. The CDR3 sequence: CASSLYAGQPNEKLFF. The CDR3 DNA reads TGTGCCAGCAGCCTCTATGCGGGACAGCCTAATGAAAAACTGTTTTTT.

This chain uses TRBV11-3 with TRBJ2-1; 12 bases map to TRBD2. V dropped 5 bases and J dropped 3; count of bases not matched to a gene: 11. The germline V gene has CDR1 SGHNT and CDR2 YENEEA. CDR3 length: 18 amino acids. The CDR3 region has the DNA TGTGCCAGCAGCGCATGGACTAGCGGGGAAAATGTCTACAATGAGCAGTTCTTC. Encoded protein: CASSAWTSGENVYNEQFF.

V is TRBV6-1 and J is TRBJ2-1, with 7 bases fitting TRBD2. From germline, CDR1 is MNHNS and CDR2 SASEGT. The CDR3 sequence is 14 residues long. V lost 1 base to trimming and J lost 6 bases; unmatched junction nucleotides: 3. The CDR3, as DNA: TGTGCCAGCAGTGAAGTAACTAGCGTCAATGAGCAGTTCTTC. Protein sequence: CASSEVTSVNEQFF.

The chain has TRBV2 and TRBJ2-3; 7 bases map to TRBD2. The germline CDR1 and CDR2 sequences are SNHLY and FYNNEI. V shed 6 bases, J shed 2 bases, and the junction held 8 bases outside the gene matches. The CDR3 consists of 15 residues. This CDR3 is CASRGLVTFTDTQYF. CDR3 in DNA: TGTGCCAGCAGAGGACTAGTAACTTTCACAGATACGCAGTATTTT.